This entry lists 26 T cell receptor beta chains sequenced from one sample in a study of blood T cell repertoires in COVID-19. The protocol was immunoSEQ multiplex PCR, while the TCRdb copy is restricted to in-frame clones and leaves out a portion. The table has around 250,000 clones, roughly nine tenths seen once. Sequenced material: PBMCs or T cells enriched from blood (not recorded which). All receptors come from a human donor in a cohort exposed to, infected with or recovered from COVID-19 (not recorded which). The donor label of this sample is uncertain.

This clone was detected only once. J is TRBJ2-7 and V is TRBV30; 7 nucleotides match TRBD1. The CDR3 extends over 14 amino acids. Germline CDR1 reads GTSNPN; CDR2 reads SVGIG (reference sequence). Trimming at V came to 6 bases and at J to 0 bases, leaving 8 bases not matched to a gene. CDR3: CACRQGRTSYEQYF. Written as DNA, the CDR3 is TGTGCCTGTCGACAGGGCAGAACCTCCTACGAGCAGTACTTC.

V is TRBV7-9 and J is TRBJ2-1; 9 positions agree with TRBD2. The CDR3 has 16 residues. In germline, CDR1 is SEHNR, CDR2 FQNEAQ (reference sequence). Trimming cost V 5 bases and J 4 bases; bases outside gene matches: 9. The CDR3 sequence is CASSPSAGGPYNEQFF. The CDR3 DNA follows: TGTGCCAGCAGCCCTTCAGCGGGGGGCCCTTACAATGAGCAGTTCTTC.

The V gene is TRBV27, the J gene TRBJ2-3; D ambiguous. From germline, CDR1 is MNHEY and CDR2 SMNVEV (reference sequence). This CDR3 comprises 13 residues. Trimming stripped 4 bases from V and 1 base from J, with 6 bases between. The CDR3: CASSSYRTDTQYF. In nucleotides, the CDR3 is TGTGCCAGCAGTTCCTACCGCACAGATACGCAGTATTTT.

The gene calls are TRBV28 and TRBJ1-2; D may be TRBD1 (5 bases). Trimming removed 4 bases from V and 9 bases from J, with 18 bases in between. Germline V gene lookup returns CDR1 MDHEN and CDR2 SYDVKM. This CDR3 is built from 14 residues. The CDR3 DNA reads TGTGCCAGCAGTTCCCCGACAGCTATGGAAAGCTACACCTTC. This codes for CASSSPTAMESYTF.

This chain links TRBV11-3 with TRBJ2-3, with D uncertain. The length of the CDR3 is 16 residues. V was clipped by 1 base and J by 0 bases, with 11 bases between them. Germline V gene data show CDR1 as SGHNT and CDR2 as YENEEA. CDR3 sequence (DNA): TGTGCCAGCAGCTTAGGCTCTAGTGCTAGCACAGATACGCAGTATTTT. This encodes CASSLGSSASTDTQYF.

The V call is TRBV19, the J call TRBJ1-5; unclear D gene. Germline assignment: CDR1 LNHDA and CDR2 SQIVND (reference sequence). The CDR3 loop spans 16 amino acids. V lost 5 bases, J lost 2 bases, and 16 bases lay in between. The CDR3 bases are TGTGCCAGTAGTTGGGGAGCGTCCGCCCGCAATCAGCCCCAGCATTTT. It codes for CASSWGASARNQPQHF.

The V gene is TRBV19, the J gene TRBJ1-2; TRBD1 matches at 10 bases. This CDR3 is built from 13 residues. Germline lookup yields CDR1 LNHDA and CDR2 SQIVND (reference sequence). V was pared by 6 bases and J by 7 bases, with 5 bases of the junction left unmatched. In nucleotides, the CDR3 is TGTGCCAGTAGAGAGACAGGGGGCCGTGGCTACACCTTC. It is translated as CASRETGGRGYTF.

This chain links TRBV19 with TRBJ2-3; 10 bases are shared with TRBD1. The V and J ends lost 6 bases and 4 bases, in that order; junction bases with no gene match: 4. The CDR3 has 14 residues. Germline V gene data show CDR1 as LNHDA and CDR2 as SQIVND (reference sequence). The DNA of the CDR3 is TGTGCCAGTAGCCCGGGACAGGGGCCAGATACGCAGTATTTT. Translation: CASSPGQGPDTQYF.

The gene calls are TRBV5-1 and TRBJ1-6; 8 bases align to TRBD1. Germline V lookup: CDR1 SGHRS, CDR2 YFSETQ. With 4 bases clipped from V and 11 bases from J, the junction kept 11 bases outside the gene matches. The CDR3 loop spans 15 amino acids. CDR3 residues: CASSSLGQVGAPLHF. The CDR3 nucleotides are TGCGCCAGCAGCAGCCTGGGACAGGTTGGGGCACCCCTCCACTTT.

The V gene is TRBV5-4, the J gene TRBJ1-2, with TRBD1 identical over 8 bases. The CDR3 loop spans 15 amino acids. Germline V CDR1 and CDR2: SGHNT, YYREEE (reference sequence). V lost 5 bases to trimming and J lost 5 bases; unmatched junction nucleotides: 11. The CDR3: CASSSPTDRGYGYTF. The DNA for the CDR3 is TGTGCCAGCAGTTCTCCTACAGACAGGGGTTATGGCTACACCTTC.

V is TRBV5-1 and J is TRBJ2-1, with 8 bases identical to TRBD1. The CDR3 covers 15 residues. CDR1 and CDR2 from the germline V gene are SGHRS and YFSETQ. Losses at the gene ends were 4 bases for V and 2 bases for J; bases not matched to a gene: 5. CDR3 sequence reads: CASSSGQGTYNEQFF. The DNA for the CDR3 is TGCGCCAGCAGCAGTGGACAGGGAACCTACAATGAGCAGTTCTTC.

The rearrangement joins TRBV2 to TRBJ2-7; weak D call: TRBD1 (5 bases). CDR1 SNHLY and CDR2 FYNNEI come from the germline V gene. The length of the CDR3 is 15 residues. The ends were cut back, 8 bases at V and 0 bases at J, with 17 bases in the middle. CDR3: CASCLTRGFSYEQYF. As DNA, the CDR3 is TGTGCCAGCTGCCTTACAAGGGGATTCTCCTACGAGCAGTACTTC. Based on the CDR3 plus reference TRBV2 and TRBJ2-7, the full variable domain is EPEVTQTPSHQVTQMGQEVILRCVPISNHLYFYWYRQILGQKVEFLVSFYNNEISEKSEIFDDQFSVERPDGSNFTLKIRSTKLEDSAMYFCASCLTRGFSYEQYFGPGTRLTVT.

The CDR3 sequence: CASSSQGYGPNQPQHF. Here the CDR3 DNA reads TGTGCCAGCAGTTCTCAGGGCTATGGACCCAATCAGCCCCAGCATTTT. The rearrangement uses TRBV6-5 and TRBJ1-5, with D possibly matching TRBD1 (5 bases). Germline V gene sequence: CDR1 MNHEY, CDR2 SVGAGI. Trimming cost V 4 bases and J 3 bases, with 16 bases left between them. This CDR3 is 16 amino acids long.

The chain employs TRBV5-4 and TRBJ2-3; no clear D gene. V lost 1 base to trimming and J lost 1 base, with 7 bases between them. Looked up from germline, CDR1 is SGHNT and CDR2 is YYREEE (reference sequence). CDR3 length: 14 amino acids. Written as DNA, the CDR3 is TGTGCCAGCAGCTTGACGCTAGGCACAGATACGCAGTATTTT. This codes for CASSLTLGTDTQYF. Together with reference TRBV5-4 and TRBJ2-3, the CDR3 gives the full variable domain: ETGVTQSPTHLIKTRGQQVTLRCSSQSGHNTVSWYQQALGQGPQFIFQYYREEENGRGNFPPRFSGLQFPNYSSELNVNALELDDSALYLCASSLTLGTDTQYFGPGTRLTVL.

The chain couples TRBV7-2 to TRBJ2-7; the match to TRBD2 covers 8 bases. The CDR3 runs to 14 residues. Losses at the gene ends were 4 bases for V and 4 bases for J; bases not matched to a gene: 6. CDR1 SGHTA and CDR2 FQGNSA come from the germline V gene. CDR3 sequence: CASSSGGGQYEQYF. For the CDR3, the DNA is TGTGCCAGCAGCTCCGGGGGGGGCCAATACGAGCAGTACTTC.

CDR3 loop: CATDPGGGETQYF. CDR3 in DNA: TGTGCCACCGACCCAGGGGGAGGAGAGACCCAGTACTTC. The gene calls are TRBV24-1 and TRBJ2-5; D perhaps matches TRBD1 (7 bases). There are 13 residues in the CDR3. With 9 bases removed from V and 4 bases from J, the gap between germline ends came to 14 bases. The germline gives CDR1 KGHDR, CDR2 SFDVKD.

This chain links TRBV5-8 with TRBJ1-4; 7 nucleotides align to TRBD1. The CDR3 spans 15 residues. Trimming cost V 4 bases and J 3 bases; bases outside gene matches: 6. Looked up from germline, CDR1 is SGHTS and CDR2 is YDEGEE. CDR3 coding DNA: TGTGCCAGCAGCCCCTACAGGGGTCCTAATGAAAAACTGTTTTTT. This codes for CASSPYRGPNEKLFF.

In this sample, this clone turned up a few times. The CDR3 region is CASSLEILYEQYF. As DNA, the CDR3 is TGCGCCAGCAGCTTGGAAATCCTATACGAGCAGTACTTC. The chain employs TRBV5-1 and TRBJ2-7; D call uncertain. CDR1 is SGHRS and CDR2 is YFSETQ in the germline V gene. The V end lost 0 bases, the J end lost 4 bases, and 8 bases lay between the germline ends. This CDR3 contains 13 residues.

In this sample, this clone turned up once. This chain connects TRBV3-1 (or the pseudogene TRBV3-2) to TRBJ1-4; possibly TRBD1 for D (6 bases). In germline, CDR1 is LGHDT, CDR2 YNNKEL (reference sequence). Trimming took off 5 bases at V and 3 bases at J, with 13 bases between the two ends. The CDR3 loop spans 15 amino acids. Here the CDR3 DNA reads TGTGCCAGCAGCTCACAGGGCCAGCCTAATGAAAAACTGTTTTTT. This gives the protein CASSSQGQPNEKLFF.

This sequence joins TRBV7-9 and TRBJ1-1; possibly TRBD1 for D (5 bases). V was trimmed by 3 bases and J by 1 base, leaving 15 bases between them. The CDR3 runs to 16 residues. Germline V CDR1 and CDR2: SEHNR, FQNEAQ (reference sequence). CDR3 amino acids: CASSLGRANPNTEAFF. The CDR3 region has the DNA TGTGCCAGCAGCTTGGGCAGGGCCAATCCGAACACTGAAGCTTTCTTT. The entire variable domain, with the rest obtained from reference TRBV7-9 and TRBJ1-1, is as follows: DTGVSQNPRHKITKRGQNVTFRCDPISEHNRLYWYRQTLGQGPEFLTYFQNEAQLEKSRLLSDRFSAERPKGSFSTLEIQRTEQGDSAMYLCASSLGRANPNTEAFFGQGTRLTVV.

V is TRBV2 and J is TRBJ2-5; 8 positions agree with TRBD2. Germline assignment: CDR1 SNHLY and CDR2 FYNNEI. V shed 6 bases and J 5 bases; nucleotides not matched to a gene: 5. This CDR3 has 13 residues. The CDR3: CASSAGGDETQYF. CDR3 nucleotide sequence: TGTGCCAGCAGCGCGGGGGGCGATGAGACCCAGTACTTC.

The J gene is TRBJ1-2, the V gene TRBV7-2; TRBD1 might be the D (6 bases). The germline gives CDR1 SGHTA, CDR2 FQGNSA. The CDR3 has 14 amino acids. Trimming removed 2 bases at V and 8 bases at J, with 15 bases between. CDR3 bases: TGTGCCAGCAGCTTATTAAGTACAGGGAAAGGCTACACCTTC. Amino acids: CASSLLSTGKGYTF.

V is TRBV10-2 and J is TRBJ2-3; no clear D gene. This CDR3 spans 14 amino acids. The germline V gene encodes CDR1 WSHSY and CDR2 SAAADI. Trimming stripped 6 bases from V and 4 bases from J, with 14 bases between. In DNA form, the CDR3 reads TGCGCCAGCAGGTTAACTTCCCTCGCAGATACGCAGTATTTT. Encoded protein: CASRLTSLADTQYF.

On this clone: Other DNA sequences within the sample encode an identical CDR3. This rearrangement joins TRBV12-3 or TRBV12-4 to TRBJ1-3; no reliable D call. CDR3 length: 12 amino acids. Trimming left V 7 bases short and J 1 base short, with 5 bases between. This CDR3 is CASTGSGNTIYF. Written as DNA, the CDR3 is TGTGCCAGCACCGGGTCTGGAAACACCATATATTTT.

V is TRBV10-3 and J is TRBJ2-1; 11 bases match TRBD2. The CDR3 length is 15 residues. The germline gives CDR1 ENHRY, CDR2 SYGVKD. After removal of 4 bases from V and 5 bases from J, the junction contained 4 bases not matched to a gene. The CDR3 loop reads CAISGGGLADNEQFF. CDR3 bases: TGTGCCATCAGTGGGGGGGGACTAGCGGACAATGAGCAGTTCTTC.

V usage is TRBV19 and J usage is TRBJ1-5; D ambiguous. The CDR3 extends over 13 amino acids. With 5 bases removed from V and 6 bases from J, the gap between germline ends came to 11 bases. Per the germline V gene, CDR1 is LNHDA and CDR2 is SQIVND (reference sequence). The CDR3 sequence: CASSPLVGQPQHF. CDR3 nucleotide sequence: TGTGCCAGTAGTCCACTAGTGGGTCAGCCCCAGCATTTT.